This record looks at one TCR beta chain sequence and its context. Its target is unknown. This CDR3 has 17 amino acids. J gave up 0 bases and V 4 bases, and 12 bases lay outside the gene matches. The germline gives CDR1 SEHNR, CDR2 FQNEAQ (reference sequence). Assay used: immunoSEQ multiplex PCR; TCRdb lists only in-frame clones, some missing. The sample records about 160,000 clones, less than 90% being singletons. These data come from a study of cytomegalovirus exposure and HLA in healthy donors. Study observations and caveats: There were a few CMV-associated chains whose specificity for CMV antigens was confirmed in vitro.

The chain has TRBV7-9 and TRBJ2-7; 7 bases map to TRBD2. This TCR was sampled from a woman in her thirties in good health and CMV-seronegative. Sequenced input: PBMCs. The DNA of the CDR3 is TGTGCCAGCAGCTCCCTCGACGGGGGGAAGAGCTCCTACGAGCAGTACTTC. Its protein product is CASSSLDGGKSSYEQYF.